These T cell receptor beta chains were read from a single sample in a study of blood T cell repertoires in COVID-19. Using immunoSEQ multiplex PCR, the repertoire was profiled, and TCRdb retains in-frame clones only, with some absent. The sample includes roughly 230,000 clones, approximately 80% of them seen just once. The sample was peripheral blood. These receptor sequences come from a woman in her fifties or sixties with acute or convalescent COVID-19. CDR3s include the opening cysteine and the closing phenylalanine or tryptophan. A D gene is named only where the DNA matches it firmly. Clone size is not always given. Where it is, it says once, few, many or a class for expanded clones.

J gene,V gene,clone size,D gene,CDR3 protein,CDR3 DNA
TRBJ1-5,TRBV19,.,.,CASSIGLRGNQPQHF,TGTGCCAGTAGTATTGGCTTGAGGGGCAATCAGCCCCAGCATTTT
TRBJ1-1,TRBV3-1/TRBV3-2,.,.,CASSQGGEGTEAFF,TGTGCCAGCAGCCAAGGCGGGGAGGGCACTGAAGCTTTCTTT
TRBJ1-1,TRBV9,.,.,CASSVVGGSTEAFF,TGTGCCAGCAGCGTAGTCGGGGGGAGCACTGAAGCTTTCTTT
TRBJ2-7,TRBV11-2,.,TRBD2,CASSQRSRGLAGVEQYF,TGTGCCAGCAGCCAGAGGTCTCGGGGACTAGCGGGAGTCGAGCAGTACTTC
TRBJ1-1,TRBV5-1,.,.,CASSLALGRGNTEAFF,TGCGCCAGCAGCTTGGCCCTCGGGCGGGGAAACACTGAAGCTTTCTTT
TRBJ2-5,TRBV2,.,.,CASSGGTIGTQYF,TGTGCCAGCAGCGGGGGGACAATCGGGACCCAGTACTTC
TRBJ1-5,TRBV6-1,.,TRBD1,CASSEDRNQPQHF,TGTGCCAGCAGTGAGGACAGGAATCAGCCCCAGCATTTT
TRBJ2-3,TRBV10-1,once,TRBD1,CASSDYTGAFTDTQYF,TGCGCCAGCAGTGATTACACAGGGGCATTCACAGATACGCAGTATTTT
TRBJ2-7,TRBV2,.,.,CASKSRTFYEQYF,TGTGCCAGCAAATCGAGGACATTCTACGAGCAGTACTTC
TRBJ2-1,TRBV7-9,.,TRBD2,CASSAGTSIYNEQFF,TGTGCCAGCAGCGCAGGGACTAGTATATACAATGAGCAGTTCTTC
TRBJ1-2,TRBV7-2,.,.,CASSSTGSYGYTF,TGTGCCAGCAGCTCAACAGGGTCCTATGGCTACACCTTC